This T cell receptor beta chain was profiled in a study of identifying expanded T cells in peripheral blood. V shed 5 bases and J 5 bases; nucleotides not matched to a gene: 5. This CDR3 has 14 residues. The germline V gene encodes CDR1 SGHAT and CDR2 FQNNGV. Whole-study findings and limits: About 1.2 clones differed between technical replicates, versus about 15 and 19 over time.

No infections or other immune events were documented during collection. Assay: immunoSEQ multiplex PCR; the TCRdb copy retains only in-frame clones and omits some. The repertoire holds tens of thousands of clones, with about 85% as singletons. As regards this clone: The antigen remains unidentified.

The sequenced sample was blood. The chain uses TRBV11-2 and TRBJ2-7; the match to TRBD2 covers 11 bases. This sequence was found in a person aged 18 to 75 in good health. The DNA of the CDR3 is TGTGCCAGCAGCAAACGACTAGCGGGAAACGAGCAGTACTTC. The encoded protein is CASSKRLAGNEQYF.